This record concerns one TCR beta chain sequence. The sample originates from a study of blood T cell repertoires in COVID-19. The wider study: T cells, B-cell-depleted T cells, or PBMCs provided the cDNA or gDNA that served as material.

Original handling: Estimation of nucleated cell counts relied on the amplification of reference gene primers. Using immunoSEQ multiplex PCR, the repertoire was profiled, and TCRdb retains in-frame clones only, with some absent. V, J and clone size are those of that table, while D and trimming were read from the DNA. The table shows approximately 80,000 clones, with over 65% occurring only once. Per germline, CDR1 MNHNS and CDR2 SASEGT. The V segment lost 0 bases and the J segment 11 bases; nucleotides outside the gene matches: 5. The length of the CDR3 is 13 residues. V and J are TRBV6-1 and TRBJ2-3, with TRBD2 identical over 7 bases. The sample was peripheral blood. This clonotype originated in a man aged 45 to 65 with active or convalescent COVID-19. The CDR3 nucleotides are TGTGCCAGCAGTGAAGCGCGGCAGCGGGAGCAGTATTTT. Translated: CASSEARQREQYF.